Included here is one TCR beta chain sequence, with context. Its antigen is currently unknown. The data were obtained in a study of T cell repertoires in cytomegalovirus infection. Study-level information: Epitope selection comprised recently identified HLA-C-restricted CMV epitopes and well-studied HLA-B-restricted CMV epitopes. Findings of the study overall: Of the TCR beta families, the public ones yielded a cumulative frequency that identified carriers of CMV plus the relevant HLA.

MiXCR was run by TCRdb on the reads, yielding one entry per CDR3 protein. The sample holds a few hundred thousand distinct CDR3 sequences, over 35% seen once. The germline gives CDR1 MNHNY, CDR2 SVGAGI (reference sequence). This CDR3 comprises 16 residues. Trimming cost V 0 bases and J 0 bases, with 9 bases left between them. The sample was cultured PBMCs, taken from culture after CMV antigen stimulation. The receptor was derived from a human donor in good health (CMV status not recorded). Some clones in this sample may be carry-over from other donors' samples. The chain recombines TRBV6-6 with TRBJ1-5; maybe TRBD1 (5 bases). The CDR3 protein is CASSYSDSYSNQPQHF. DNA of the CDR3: TGTGCCAGCAGTTACTCCGACAGCTATAGCAATCAGCCCCAGCATTTT.